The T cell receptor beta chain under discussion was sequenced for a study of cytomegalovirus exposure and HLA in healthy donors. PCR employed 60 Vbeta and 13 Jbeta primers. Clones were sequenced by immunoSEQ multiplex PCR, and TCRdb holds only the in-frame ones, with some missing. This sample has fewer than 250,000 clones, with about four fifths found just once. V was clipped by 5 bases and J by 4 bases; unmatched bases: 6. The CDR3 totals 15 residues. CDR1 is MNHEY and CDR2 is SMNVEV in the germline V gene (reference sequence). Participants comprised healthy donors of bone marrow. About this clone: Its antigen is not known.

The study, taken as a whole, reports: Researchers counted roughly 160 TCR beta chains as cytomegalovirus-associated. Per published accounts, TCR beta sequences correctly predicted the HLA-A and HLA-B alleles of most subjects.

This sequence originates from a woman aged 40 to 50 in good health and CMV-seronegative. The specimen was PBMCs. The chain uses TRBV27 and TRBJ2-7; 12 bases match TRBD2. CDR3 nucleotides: TGTGCCAGCAGTCCGTGGACTAGCGGGATATACGAGCAGTACTTC. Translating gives CASSPWTSGIYEQYF.